The TCR beta chain described here comes from a study of regulatory T cells in long-lasting Graves disease. This sample's time point: persistent/refractory GD, antithyroid drugs over 5 years with positive TRAb. RNA isolated from PBMCs was used to make the TCR library. Graves' disease diagnoses used American Thyroid Association guidelines. A peripheral blood sample, roughly 9.8 milliliters in volume, was drawn into EDTA tubes. The length of the CDR3 is 15 residues. Between the trimmed V and J ends, which lost 4 bases and 1 base, there was a span of 14 bases. Germline V gene data show CDR1 as SGHRS and CDR2 as YFSETQ. According to the study, TCR beta libraries were built with iRepertoire HTBI primers and CDR3-region Arm-PCR. TCRdb re-derived calls from the multiplex PCR reads in MiXCR, one entry per CDR3 protein. The table lists around 510,000 distinct CDR3 sequences, about a fifth of them singletons.

This clonotype was seen at least ten times. As yet, its antigen is unknown. Overall study results and limits: Persistent disease showed a preference for TRBV28, TRBJ1-2 and TRBJ2-5.

This clonotype was sampled from a female donor with Graves disease. The rearrangement links TRBV5-1 to TRBJ1-1, with TRBD1 as a possible D gene (5 bases). The source was peripheral blood mononuclear cells (PBMCs), collected when the disease was refractory, from a patient treated with antithyroid drugs. CDR3 amino acids: CASSAPGTGNTEAFF. DNA of the CDR3: TGCGCCAGCAGCGCCCCCGGGACGGGGAACACTGAAGCTTTCTTT.